Each of the 19 T cell receptor beta chains below was sequenced from the same sample in a study of blood T cell repertoires in COVID-19 (dated by TCRdb to about 2020). The library relied on the immunoSEQ multiplex PCR assay. TCRdb obtained this table from immuneACCESS and retained in-frame rearrangements with V and J assigned. These tables miss some clones; where compared with another copy, unresolved V genes account for less than half of the shortfall, and the remainder is unexplained. This sample gives 81,000 or so clones in total; approximately 91% of them show up just once. The ten top clones hold roughly an eighth of the sample. Sequencing was performed on peripheral blood. All receptors derive from a man in his 70s with active or convalescent COVID-19.

DNA of the CDR3: TGCAGCTCCGTAGCGGGGGAGGAGACCCAGTACTTC. Its translation: CSSVAGEETQYF. The J gene is TRBJ2-5, the V gene TRBV29-1; the match to TRBD2 covers 9 bases. The germline CDR1 and CDR2 sequences are SQVTM and ANQGSEA. The CDR3 extends over 12 amino acids. V was pared by 8 bases and J by 5 bases, with 6 bases of the junction left unmatched.

The chain combines TRBV19 with TRBJ1-2; D gene unclear. In germline, CDR1 is LNHDA, CDR2 SQIVND (reference sequence). The CDR3 runs 12 residues. V dropped 5 bases and J dropped 4 bases, with 8 bases sitting between them. The CDR3 DNA is TGTGCCAGTAGTCCCCTAGGCTATGGCTACACCTTC. Protein: CASSPLGYGYTF. The full variable domain, completed using reference TRBV19 and TRBJ1-2, is DGGITQSPKYLFRKEGQNVTLSCEQNLNHDAMYWYRQDPGQGLRLIYYSQIVNDFQKGDIAEGYSVSREKKESFPLTVTSAQKNPTAFYLCASSPLGYGYTFGSGTRLTVV.

The chain carries TRBV7-2 and TRBJ2-2, with a possible D match to TRBD1 (6 bases). Germline-derived CDR1 and CDR2 are SGHTA and FQGNSA. V dropped 6 bases and J dropped 0 bases, with 11 bases sitting between them. This CDR3 has 15 amino acids. The CDR3 nucleotides are TGTGCCAGCAGGTCGGACAGAGCGAACACCGGGGAGCTGTTTTTT. Its protein product is CASRSDRANTGELFF.

The chain employs TRBV3-1 (or the pseudogene TRBV3-2) and TRBJ2-3, with 13 nucleotides matching TRBD2. This CDR3 comprises 16 residues. The V gene's germline CDR1 is LGHDT and CDR2 YNNKEL (reference sequence). V shed 4 bases, J shed 6 bases, and the junction held 7 bases outside the gene matches. The CDR3 region is CASSLRQGLAGDTQYF. CDR3 in DNA: TGTGCCAGCAGCCTACGGCAGGGACTAGCGGGGGATACGCAGTATTTT.

V gene TRBV7-9 combines with J gene TRBJ2-5; the D gene is possibly TRBD1 (6 bases). CDR1 and CDR2 from the germline V gene are SEHNR and FQNEAQ (reference sequence). With 4 bases removed from V and 4 bases from J, the gap between germline ends came to 13 bases. The CDR3 contains 14 residues. The CDR3 region is CASSSRQARETQYF. The CDR3 nucleotides read TGTGCCAGCAGCTCAAGACAGGCGAGAGAGACCCAGTACTTC.

The V gene is TRBV5-4, the J gene TRBJ1-2, with 8 bases that match TRBD1. Per germline, CDR1 SGHNT and CDR2 YYREEE (reference sequence). V was pared by 5 bases and J by 5 bases, with 5 bases of the junction left unmatched. The CDR3 has 13 amino acids. CDR3 nucleotide sequence: TGTGCCAGCAGTGCTACAGGGGGATATGGCTACACCTTC. This sequence encodes CASSATGGYGYTF. Looking up the rest from reference TRBV5-4 and TRBJ1-2 gives the full variable domain: ETGVTQSPTHLIKTRGQQVTLRCSSQSGHNTVSWYQQALGQGPQFIFQYYREEENGRGNFPPRFSGLQFPNYSSELNVNALELDDSALYLCASSATGGYGYTFGSGTRLTVV.

In the case of this clone: A junction boundary mismatches the germline segment, possibly from a read error. The rearrangement joins TRBV4-3 to TRBJ2-1; 10 positions agree with TRBD2. The CDR3 runs to 19 residues. Looked up from germline, CDR1 is LGHNA and CDR2 is YSLEER. In nucleotides, the CDR3 is TGCGCCCGCAGCCGCCGGCCGAGCGGGGGGGAAACCGACTACAATGAGCAGTTCTTC. This gives the protein CARSRRPSGGETDYNEQFF.

The chain joins TRBV6-4 to TRBJ2-1; weak D call: TRBD2 (5 bases). Germline V lookup: CDR1 MRHNA, CDR2 SNTAGT. V was trimmed by 4 bases and J by 7 bases, leaving 8 bases between them. This CDR3 comprises 12 residues. CDR3 nucleotide sequence: TGTGCCAGCAGTGCCGGAGGAAATGAGCAGTTCTTC. Translating it yields CASSAGGNEQFF.

The chain recombines TRBV6-5 with TRBJ1-2, with D tentatively TRBD1 (6 bases). The CDR3 contains 15 residues. Trimming took off 0 bases at V and 5 bases at J, with 13 bases between the two ends. CDR1 is MNHEY, CDR2 SVGAGI, per germline. DNA for the CDR3: TGTGCCAGCAGTTACTCGAGTCGGGGGGCTTATGGCTACACCTTC. Protein sequence: CASSYSSRGAYGYTF.

This clone was found once. The rearrangement links TRBV6-5 to TRBJ1-3; D remains unclear. This CDR3 is 14 amino acids long. Trimming cost V 6 bases and J 7 bases, with 16 bases left between them. Germline V gene lookup returns CDR1 MNHEY and CDR2 SVGAGI. CDR3 protein: CASRRVDLGNTIYF. The CDR3 DNA reads as TGTGCCAGCAGGCGGGTGGACTTAGGGAACACCATATATTTT.

The rearrangement joins TRBV24-1 to TRBJ1-1; no reliable D call. V was shortened by 0 bases and J by 7 bases, with 8 bases between the two germline ends. Germline V gene lookup returns CDR1 KGHDR and CDR2 SFDVKD. This CDR3 is built from 13 residues. The CDR3 loop is CATSDLRGGEAFF. CDR3 nucleotides: TGTGCCACCAGTGATTTGCGAGGAGGTGAAGCTTTCTTT.

J is TRBJ1-4 and V is TRBV13; no clear D gene. The CDR3 runs 14 residues. Trimming shortened V by 5 bases and J by 8 bases, and 15 bases separated the two germline ends. Germline values: CDR1 PRHDT, CDR2 FYEKMQ (reference sequence). In DNA, the CDR3 is TGTGCCAGCAGCCAAAGACTCATCGGGGAAAAACTGTTTTTT. This translates into CASSQRLIGEKLFF.

The table lists this clone with a count of one. The chain has TRBV29-1 and TRBJ2-2; weak D call: TRBD2 (8 bases). V was clipped by 3 bases and J by 4 bases, with 18 bases between them. The CDR3 spans 16 residues. Germline CDR1 and CDR2: SQVTM and ANQGSEA. CDR3 loop: CSVDTIAGQSTGELFF. CDR3 sequence (DNA): TGCAGCGTTGATACTATAGCGGGACAGAGCACCGGGGAGCTGTTTTTT.

This sequence joins TRBV4-1 and TRBJ2-2; TRBD1 is a possible D gene (6 bases). This CDR3 has 18 amino acids. The V end lost 3 bases, the J end lost 2 bases, and 19 bases lay between the germline ends. The V gene's germline CDR1 is MGHRA and CDR2 YSYEKL. CDR3 sequence (DNA): TGCGCCAGCAGCCAGAACCGGGACACCCTCTTTAACACCGGGGAGCTGTTTTTT. Residues: CASSQNRDTLFNTGELFF.

The genes are TRBV9 and TRBJ2-2; 8 bases line up with TRBD2. Trimming cost V 0 bases and J 4 bases; bases outside gene matches: 8. Germline-derived CDR1 and CDR2 are SGDLS and YYNGEE. The length of the CDR3 is 17 residues. CDR3 nucleotide sequence: TGTGCCAGCAGCGTAGGTGTAACGGGGGGGCTCACCGGGGAGCTGTTTTTT. It codes for CASSVGVTGGLTGELFF. Full variable domain (remainder filled in from reference TRBV9 and TRBJ2-2): DSGVTQTPKHLITATGQRVTLRCSPRSGDLSVYWYQQSLDQGLQFLIQYYNGEERAKGNILERFSAQQFPDLHSELNLSSLELGDSALYFCASSVGVTGGLTGELFFGEGSRLTVL.

This chain links TRBV4-1 with TRBJ1-1, with D tentatively TRBD1 (6 bases). The V and J ends lost 8 bases and 5 bases respectively, with 15 bases between them. This CDR3 is built from 13 residues. CDR1 and CDR2 (germline): MGHRA, YSYEKL. The CDR3 protein is CASGAWQGTEAFF. DNA of the CDR3: TGCGCCAGCGGAGCCTGGCAGGGGACTGAAGCTTTCTTT.

The chain employs TRBV2 and TRBJ1-2; D perhaps matches TRBD1 (5 bases). The CDR3 length is 12 residues. Per the germline V gene, CDR1 is SNHLY and CDR2 is FYNNEI. Trimming took 6 bases from V and 4 from J, leaving 9 bases between them. CDR3 amino acids: CASRQELYGYTF. The CDR3 DNA reads as TGTGCCAGCAGACAGGAGCTCTATGGCTACACCTTC.

The chain employs TRBV28 and TRBJ2-7; D might be TRBD2 (5 bases). V was shortened by 7 bases and J by 0 bases, with 10 bases between the two germline ends. Germline CDR1 MDHEN, CDR2 SYDVKM. This CDR3 comprises 13 residues. Here the CDR3 DNA reads TGTGCCAGCATCCCGGGGTCCTCCTACGAGCAGTACTTC. Protein product: CASIPGSSYEQYF.

The chain recombines TRBV28 with TRBJ2-5, with 7 bases identical to TRBD1. The CDR3 extends over 12 amino acids. Germline CDR1 MDHEN, CDR2 SYDVKM. With V trimmed by 6 bases and J by 5 bases, 3 bases remained unmatched. The CDR3 region has the DNA TGTGCCAGCAGGGGGGACAGTGAGACCCAGTACTTC. Amino acids: CASRGDSETQYF. Combining the CDR3 with reference TRBV28 and TRBJ2-5 gives the whole variable domain DVKVTQSSRYLVKRTGEKVFLECVQDMDHENMFWYRQDPGLGLRLIYFSYDVKMKEKGDIPEGYSVSREKKERFSLILESASTNQTSMYLCASRGDSETQYFGPGTRLLVL.